This TCR beta chain was recovered during a study of blood T cell repertoires in COVID-19. Study context: The United States, Italy and Spain were the sources of the acute and convalescent COVID-19 samples.

Germline V gene data show CDR1 as MGHDK and CDR2 as SYGVNS. V was pared by 3 bases and J by 5 bases, with 20 bases between. This CDR3 has 16 residues. Measured with immunoSEQ multiplex PCR; TCRdb has only the in-frame clones, and not every one. The table records around 240,000 clones, approximately 85% of them present only once. The receptor was isolated from a woman in her forties or fifties who had recovered from COVID-19. V gene TRBV25-1 combines with J gene TRBJ2-7, with D possibly TRBD2 on 7 matching bases. The source material was PBMCs or T cells enriched from blood (not recorded which). Here the CDR3 reads CASSDYNRRGGDEQYF. The CDR3 DNA follows: TGTGCCAGCAGTGATTATAACAGACGAGGGGGGGACGAGCAGTACTTC.